Each of the 10 T cell receptor beta chains below was sequenced from the same sample in a study of shared clonotypes between healthy human individuals. Assay used: immunoSEQ multiplex PCR; TCRdb lists only in-frame clones, some missing. The data show about 1 million clones, about 80% seen once. Source material: memory CD4+ T cells sorted from blood. Subset defined: CD45RA-negative fraction. These receptors all stem from a man aged 18 to 29 in good health.

The rearrangement joins TRBV19 to TRBJ2-2; D might be TRBD2 (6 bases). This CDR3 is built from 13 residues. The germline V and J ends were trimmed by 11 bases and 8 bases, with 18 bases remaining between them. Germline CDR1 reads LNHDA; CDR2 reads SQIVND (reference sequence). The DNA of the CDR3 is TGTGCCTGCACCGGGACTTCAGGGGGGGAGCTGTTTTTT. Its protein is CACTGTSGGELFF.

V gene TRBV5-1 combines with J gene TRBJ2-3; 13 nucleotides match TRBD2. Unmatched junction bases numbered 7, after V lost 3 bases and J lost 6 bases. This CDR3 contains 16 residues. CDR1 and CDR2 from the germline V gene are SGHRS and YFSETQ. CDR3 coding DNA: TGCGCCAGCAGCTCAGGACTAGCGGGAGCGGTCGATACGCAGTATTTT. Translation: CASSSGLAGAVDTQYF.

The chain employs TRBV21-1 and TRBJ2-2; the DNA was not compared with TRBD2, the D call given in the table. TRBV21-1 is given as a pseudogene. The CDR3 length is 18 residues. The CDR3 region has the DNA TGTGCCAGCAGCCTAACTCTTGGGAGCGTCCGGGGCACCGGGGAGCTGTTTTTT. Translated, it gives CASSLTLGSVRGTGELFF.

V usage is TRBV29-1 and J usage is TRBJ1-3; D not certain. V shed 3 bases and J shed 0 bases, with 9 bases lying between them. This CDR3 is built from 14 residues. Germline V CDR1 and CDR2: SQVTM, ANQGSEA. CDR3 residues: CSVDPGVSGNTIYF. CDR3 DNA sequence: TGCAGCGTTGACCCTGGGGTCTCTGGAAACACCATATATTTT.

J is TRBJ2-3 and V is TRBV10-3; D perhaps matches TRBD2 (6 bases). The V gene lost 3 bases and the J gene lost 4 bases, with 14 bases spanning the gap. The germline gives CDR1 ENHRY, CDR2 SYGVKD. This CDR3 spans 15 amino acids. The CDR3 coding sequence is TGTGCCATCAGTGATGGGGGAGGTGGGTCAGATACGCAGTATTTT. Translation: CAISDGGGGSDTQYF.

V and J are TRBV10-1 and TRBJ2-1, with D perhaps matching TRBD1 (5 bases). The V gene lost 6 bases and the J gene lost 7 bases, with 19 bases spanning the gap. This CDR3 contains 15 residues. Germline V gene lookup returns CDR1 WNHNN and CDR2 SYGVQD (reference sequence). CDR3 nucleotides: TGCGCCAGCAGCGCCTGGGGCAGGGAAAGTAATGAGCAGTTCTTC. As protein: CASSAWGRESNEQFF.

This sequence joins TRBV5-6 and TRBJ2-1; 8 nucleotides match TRBD2. Per the germline V gene, CDR1 is SGHDT and CDR2 is YYEEEE. The CDR3 sequence is 18 residues long. After removal of 4 bases from V and 0 bases from J, the junction contained 12 bases not matched to a gene. CDR3 in amino acids: CASSEYLLLAGSYNEQFF. The DNA of the CDR3 is TGTGCCAGCAGCGAATACCTCCTTCTAGCGGGCTCCTACAATGAGCAGTTCTTC. The full variable domain, with the rest looked up from reference TRBV5-6 and TRBJ2-1, is DAGVTQSPTHLIKTRGQQVTLRCSPKSGHDTVSWYQQALGQGPQFIFQYYEEEERQRGNFPDRFSGHQFPNYSSELNVNALLLGDSALYLCASSEYLLLAGSYNEQFFGPGTRLTVL.

The chain links TRBV7-8 to TRBJ2-2; TRBD2 is a possible D gene (5 bases). The CDR3 runs to 13 residues. Germline V gene data show CDR1 as SGHVS and CDR2 as FQNEAQ. The V and J ends lost 5 bases and 7 bases respectively, with 11 bases between them. CDR3 loop: CASSPDLDGELFF. CDR3 DNA: TGTGCCAGCAGCCCGGACTTGGACGGGGAGCTGTTTTTT.

Many counts were recorded for this clone. The V and J genes are TRBV2 and TRBJ2-6, with D unclear. Germline lookup yields CDR1 SNHLY and CDR2 FYNNEI. Deletions cut 5 bases from V and 0 bases from J, with 5 bases between. The CDR3 runs 14 residues. The CDR3 spells CASSPFSGANVLTF. CDR3 DNA sequence: TGTGCCAGCAGTCCTTTCTCTGGGGCCAACGTCCTGACTTTC.

This clone has only a few counts. V and J are TRBV6-6 and TRBJ2-5; D may correspond to TRBD1 or TRBD2 (6 bases each). This CDR3 is built from 13 residues. Germline CDR1 and CDR2: MNHNY and SVGAGI (reference sequence). The germline V and J ends were trimmed by 8 bases and 1 base, with 11 bases remaining between them. Written as DNA, the CDR3 is TGTGCCAGCGCCTGGGGGGCCCAAGAGACCCAGTACTTC. It specifies CASAWGAQETQYF.